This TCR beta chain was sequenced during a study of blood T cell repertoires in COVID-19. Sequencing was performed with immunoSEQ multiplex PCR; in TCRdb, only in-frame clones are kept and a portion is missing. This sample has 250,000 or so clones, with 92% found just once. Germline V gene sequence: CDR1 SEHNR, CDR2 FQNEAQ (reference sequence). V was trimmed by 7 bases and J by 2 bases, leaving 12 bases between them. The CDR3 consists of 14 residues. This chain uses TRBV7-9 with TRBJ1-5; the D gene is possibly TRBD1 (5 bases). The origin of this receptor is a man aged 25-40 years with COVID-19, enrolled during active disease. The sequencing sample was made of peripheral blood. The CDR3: CASTWGGGNQPQHF. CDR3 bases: TGTGCCAGCACTTGGGGGGGAGGCAATCAGCCCCAGCATTTT.